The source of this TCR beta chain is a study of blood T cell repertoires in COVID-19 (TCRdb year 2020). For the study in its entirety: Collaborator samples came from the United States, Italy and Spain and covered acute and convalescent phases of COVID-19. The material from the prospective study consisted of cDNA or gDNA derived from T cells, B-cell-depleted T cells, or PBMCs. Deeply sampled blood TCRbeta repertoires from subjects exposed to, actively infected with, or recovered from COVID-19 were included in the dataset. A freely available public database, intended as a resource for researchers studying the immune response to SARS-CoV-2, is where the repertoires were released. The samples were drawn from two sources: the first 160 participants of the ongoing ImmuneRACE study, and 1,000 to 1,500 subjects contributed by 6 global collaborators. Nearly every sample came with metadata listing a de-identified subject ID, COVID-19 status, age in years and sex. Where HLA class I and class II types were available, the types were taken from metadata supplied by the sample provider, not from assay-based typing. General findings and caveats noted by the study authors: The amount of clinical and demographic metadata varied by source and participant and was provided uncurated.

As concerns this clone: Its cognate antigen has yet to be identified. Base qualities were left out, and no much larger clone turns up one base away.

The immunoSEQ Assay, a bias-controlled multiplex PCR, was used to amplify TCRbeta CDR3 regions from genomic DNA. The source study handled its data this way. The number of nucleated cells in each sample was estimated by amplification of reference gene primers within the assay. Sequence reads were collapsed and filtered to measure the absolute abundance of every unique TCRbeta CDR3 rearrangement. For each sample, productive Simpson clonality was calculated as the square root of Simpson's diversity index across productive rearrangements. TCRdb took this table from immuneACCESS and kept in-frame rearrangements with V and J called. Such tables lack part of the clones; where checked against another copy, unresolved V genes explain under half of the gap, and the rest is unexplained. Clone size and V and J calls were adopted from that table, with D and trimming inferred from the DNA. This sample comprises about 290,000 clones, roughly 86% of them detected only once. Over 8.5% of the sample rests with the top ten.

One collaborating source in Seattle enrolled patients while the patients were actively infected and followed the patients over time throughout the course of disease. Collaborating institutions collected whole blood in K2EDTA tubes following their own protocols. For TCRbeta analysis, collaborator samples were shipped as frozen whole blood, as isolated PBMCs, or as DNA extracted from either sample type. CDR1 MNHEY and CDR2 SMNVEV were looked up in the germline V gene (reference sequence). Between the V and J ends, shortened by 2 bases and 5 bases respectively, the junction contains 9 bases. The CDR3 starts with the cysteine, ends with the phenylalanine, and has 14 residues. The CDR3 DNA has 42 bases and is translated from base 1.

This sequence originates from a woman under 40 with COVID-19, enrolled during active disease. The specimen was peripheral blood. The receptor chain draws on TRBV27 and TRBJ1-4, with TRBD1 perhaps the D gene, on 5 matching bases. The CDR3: CASSLGGGNEKLFF. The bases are TGTGCCAGCAGTTTAGGGGGAGGGAATGAAAAACTGTTTTTT.